The rows below give T cell receptor beta chains drawn from one sample of a study of T cell responses to AZD1222 COVID-19 vaccine. Using immunoSEQ multiplex PCR, the repertoire was profiled, and TCRdb retains in-frame clones only, with some absent. The profile shows about 95,000 clones, less than 90% of them singletons. Sequencing was performed on peripheral blood, taken on day 0 of AZD1222 vaccination. These TCRs come from an adult in good health. The conserved cysteine and the conserved F or W are not part of the CDR3 here.

TRBJ1-5 TRBV4-3 ASSPADRVTGCQPQH
TRBJ2-3 TRBV7-2 ASSFSFEKTQY
TRBJ1-1 TRBV19 ASSPRRRSEAF
TRBJ2-1 TRBV5-1 ASSLTGTTAYNEQF
TRBJ1-5 TRBV28 ASSLWTGGAGQPQH
TRBJ1-5 TRBV4-1 ASSPRAVSNQPQH
TRBJ1-6 TRBV2 ASSPTGREDSPLH
TRBJ1-5 TRBV3-1/TRBV3-2 ASSQDITLLPQH
TRBJ2-3 TRBV30 ARRLVGSGQQY
TRBJ2-7 TRBV3-1/TRBV3-2 ASSQSVGGPPYYEQY
TRBJ1-1 TRBV3-1/TRBV3-2 ASSVMTGNTEAF
TRBJ1-2 TRBV18 ASSGRGAYGYT
TRBJ1-3 TRBV6-6 ASRQGLGNTIY
TRBJ1-3 TRBV7-2 ASSLLGHPSGNTIY
TRBJ2-1 TRBV28 ASSYSGDSDEQF
TRBJ1-1 TRBV7-3 ASSLGGPTEAF
TRBJ2-7 TRBV11-2 ASSPVNRDKGEPYEQY
TRBJ1-2 TRBV3-1/TRBV3-2 ASSQLLRDRGPGYGYT